The 3 T cell receptor beta chains presented below share a single source sample, sequenced in a study of CD8 T cell repertoires and HIV-1 epitope variants (dated by TCRdb to 2020 to 2021). The library was obtained by the immunoSEQ multiplex PCR assay. This is the immuneACCESS table as TCRdb keeps it, with only in-frame sequences that have V and J called. A part of the clones is gone; compared with another copy, unresolved V genes explain less than half, and the rest is unexplained. The sample data list thousands of clones, and 55% to 75% of these were observed just once. The ten largest clones take up roughly two fifths of the sample. These TCRs' antigens remain unknown. The source material was cultured CD8+ T cells derived from PBMCs. The receptors derive from a male donor with HIV.

This chain joins TRBV6-1 and TRBJ1-4; a possible D gene is TRBD1 (5 bases). CDR3 length: 15 residues. Per the germline V gene, CDR1 is MNHNS and CDR2 is SASEGT. Trimming removed 3 bases at V and 9 bases at J, with 17 bases between. The CDR3, as DNA: TGTGCCAGCAGTGACAGGGAGCACTCTGCGAAAAAACTGTTTTTT. Translation gives CASSDREHSAKKLFF.

This clone was observed a handful of times. This chain connects TRBV28 to TRBJ1-1; D perhaps matches TRBD1 (5 bases). This CDR3 comprises 13 residues. Trimming shortened V by 6 bases and J by 1 base, and 9 bases separated the two germline ends. Germline CDR1 reads MDHEN; CDR2 reads SYDVKM. The CDR3 nucleotides are TGTGCCAGCAGCAGGGACGGGAACACTGAAGCTTTCTTT. This sequence encodes CASSRDGNTEAFF.

The chain carries TRBV19 and TRBJ2-2; TRBD1 is a possible D gene (6 bases). V lost 3 bases and J 0 bases, leaving 11 bases between the germline ends. The CDR3 spans 16 residues. CDR1 is LNHDA and CDR2 is SQIVND in the germline V gene (reference sequence). CDR3 residues: CASSMTGTSNTGELFF. CDR3 in DNA: TGTGCCAGTAGTATGACCGGGACATCGAACACCGGGGAGCTGTTTTTT.